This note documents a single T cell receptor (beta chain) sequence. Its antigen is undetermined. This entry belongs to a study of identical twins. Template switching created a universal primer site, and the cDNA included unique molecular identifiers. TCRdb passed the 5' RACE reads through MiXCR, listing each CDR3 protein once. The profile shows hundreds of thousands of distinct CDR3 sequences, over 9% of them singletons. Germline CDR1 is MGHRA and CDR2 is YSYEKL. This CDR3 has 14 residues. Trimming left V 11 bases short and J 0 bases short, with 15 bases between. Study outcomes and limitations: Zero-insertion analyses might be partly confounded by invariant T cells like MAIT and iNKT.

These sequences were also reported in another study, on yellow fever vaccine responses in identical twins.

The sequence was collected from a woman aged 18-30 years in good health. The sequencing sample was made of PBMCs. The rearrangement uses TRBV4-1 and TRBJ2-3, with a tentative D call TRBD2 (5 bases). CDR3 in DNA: TGCGCCTCCTCGGGGAGTGCCAGCACAGATACGCAGTATTTT. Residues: CASSGSASTDTQYF.